This T cell receptor beta chain came from a study of T cell responses to AZD1222 COVID-19 vaccine. Study results and caveats: A reported finding is that nearly half of spike-specific TCRs target unmutated variant regions.

CDR3 length: 16 residues. Germline V gives CDR1 SGHDT, CDR2 YYEEEE. The V gene end was trimmed by 4 bases and the J gene end by 7 bases; junction bases not matched to a gene: 12. Comments on this clone: What it recognizes is unknown.

Profiling relied on immunoSEQ multiplex PCR, and the TCRdb table lists in-frame clones only, not all of them. The table lists 98,000 or so clones, roughly 84% of them singletons, with 2.5% to 4% in the top ten. This sequence originates from an adult in good health. Sample: peripheral blood, taken on day 0 of AZD1222 vaccination. The chain uses TRBV5-6 and TRBJ1-5, with 9 bases fitting TRBD1. The CDR3 bases are TGTGCCAGCAGCGGCCGGACAGGGGCACCAGGGCAGCCCCAGCATTTT. Protein: CASSGRTGAPGQPQHF.